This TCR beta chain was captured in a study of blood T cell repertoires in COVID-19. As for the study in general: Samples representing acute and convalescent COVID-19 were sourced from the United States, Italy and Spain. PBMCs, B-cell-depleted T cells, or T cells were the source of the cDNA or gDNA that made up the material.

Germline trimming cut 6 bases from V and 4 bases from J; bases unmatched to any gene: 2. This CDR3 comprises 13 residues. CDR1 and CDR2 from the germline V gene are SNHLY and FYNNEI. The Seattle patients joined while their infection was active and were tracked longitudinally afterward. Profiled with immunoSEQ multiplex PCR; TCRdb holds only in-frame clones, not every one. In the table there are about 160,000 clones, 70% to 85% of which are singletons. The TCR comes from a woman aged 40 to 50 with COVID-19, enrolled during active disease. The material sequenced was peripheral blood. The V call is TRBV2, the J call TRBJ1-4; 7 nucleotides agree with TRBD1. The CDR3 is CASRRDSNEKLFF. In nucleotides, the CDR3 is TGTGCCAGCAGAAGGGACAGTAATGAAAAACTGTTTTTT.